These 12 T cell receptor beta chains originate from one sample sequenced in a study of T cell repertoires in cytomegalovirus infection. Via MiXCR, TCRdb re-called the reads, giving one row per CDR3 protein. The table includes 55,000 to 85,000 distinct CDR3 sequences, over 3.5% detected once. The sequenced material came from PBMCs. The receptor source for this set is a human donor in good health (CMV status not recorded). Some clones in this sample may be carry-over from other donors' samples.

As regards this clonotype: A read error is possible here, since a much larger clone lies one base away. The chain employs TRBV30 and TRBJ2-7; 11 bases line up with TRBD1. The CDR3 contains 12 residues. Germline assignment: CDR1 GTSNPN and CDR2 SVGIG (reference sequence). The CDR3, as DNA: TGTACCTGGGGGGACAGGGGGTACGAGCAGTACTTC. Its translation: CTWGDRGYEQYF.

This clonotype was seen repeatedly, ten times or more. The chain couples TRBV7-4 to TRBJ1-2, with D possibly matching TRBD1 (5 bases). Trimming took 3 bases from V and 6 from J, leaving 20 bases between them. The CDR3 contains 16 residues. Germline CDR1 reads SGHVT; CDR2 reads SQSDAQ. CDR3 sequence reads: CASSFPGGEWQDGYTF. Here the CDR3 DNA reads TGTGCCAGCAGCTTCCCGGGGGGGGAATGGCAGGATGGCTACACCTTC.

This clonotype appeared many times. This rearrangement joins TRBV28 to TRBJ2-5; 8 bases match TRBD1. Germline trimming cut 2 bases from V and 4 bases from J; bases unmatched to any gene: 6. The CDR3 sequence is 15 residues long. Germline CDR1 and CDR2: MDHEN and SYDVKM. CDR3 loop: CASSLSDRGAETQYF. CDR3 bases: TGTGCCAGCAGTTTAAGTGACAGGGGAGCAGAGACCCAGTACTTC. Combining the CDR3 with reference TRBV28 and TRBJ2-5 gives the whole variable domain DVKVTQSSRYLVKRTGEKVFLECVQDMDHENMFWYRQDPGLGLRLIYFSYDVKMKEKGDIPEGYSVSREKKERFSLILESASTNQTSMYLCASSLSDRGAETQYFGPGTRLLVL.

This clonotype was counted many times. CDR3 in DNA: TGTGCCAGCTCACCTACTCTTGAGCCCGGGGAGCTGTTTTTT. Encoded protein: CASSPTLEPGELFF. The rearrangement joins TRBV18 to TRBJ2-2, with no clear D. This CDR3 has 14 amino acids. The germline V gene has CDR1 KGHSH and CDR2 LQKENI. V was cut by 3 bases and J by 6 bases, with 11 bases left in between.

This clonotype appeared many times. The chain's CDR3 is CSARGHSSNQPQHF. DNA for the CDR3: TGCAGTGCTAGAGGACATTCTAGCAATCAGCCCCAGCATTTT. This chain uses TRBV20-1 with TRBJ1-5; D uncertain. V shed 1 base and J shed 0 bases, with 7 bases lying between them. Germline V gives CDR1 DFQATT, CDR2 SNEGSKA (reference sequence). The CDR3 has 14 residues.

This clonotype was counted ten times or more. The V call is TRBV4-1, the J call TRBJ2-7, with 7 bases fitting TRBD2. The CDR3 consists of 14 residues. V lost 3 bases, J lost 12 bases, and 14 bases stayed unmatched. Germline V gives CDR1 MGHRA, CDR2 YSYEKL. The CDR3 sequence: CASSQGLAASWVYF. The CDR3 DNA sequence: TGCGCCAGCAGCCAGGGGCTAGCGGCTTCCTGGGTGTACTTC.

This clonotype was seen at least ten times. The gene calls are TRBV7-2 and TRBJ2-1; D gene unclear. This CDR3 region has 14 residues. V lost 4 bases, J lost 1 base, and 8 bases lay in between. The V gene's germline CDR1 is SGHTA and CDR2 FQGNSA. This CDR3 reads CASSSQRSYNEQFF. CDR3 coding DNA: TGTGCCAGCAGCTCCCAGAGGTCCTACAATGAGCAGTTCTTC.

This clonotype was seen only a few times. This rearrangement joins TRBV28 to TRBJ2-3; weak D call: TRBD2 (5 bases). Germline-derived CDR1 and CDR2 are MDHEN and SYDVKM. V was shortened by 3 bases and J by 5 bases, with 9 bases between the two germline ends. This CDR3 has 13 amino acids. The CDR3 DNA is TGTGCCAGCAGTTTGCCTAGCCGAGATACGCAGTATTTT. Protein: CASSLPSRDTQYF.

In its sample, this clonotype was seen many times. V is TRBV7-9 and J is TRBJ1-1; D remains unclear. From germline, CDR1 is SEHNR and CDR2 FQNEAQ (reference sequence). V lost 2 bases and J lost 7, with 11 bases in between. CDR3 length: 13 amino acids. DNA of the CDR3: TGTGCCAGCAGCTTACCGGGTGGAAATGAAGCTTTCTTT. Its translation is CASSLPGGNEAFF.

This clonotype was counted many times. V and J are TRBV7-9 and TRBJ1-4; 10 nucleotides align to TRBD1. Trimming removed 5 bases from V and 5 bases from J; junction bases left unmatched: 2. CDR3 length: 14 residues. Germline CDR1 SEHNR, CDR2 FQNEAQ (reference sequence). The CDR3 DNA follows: TGTGCCAGCAGCCTGGGACAGGGGAATGAAAAACTGTTTTTT. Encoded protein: CASSLGQGNEKLFF. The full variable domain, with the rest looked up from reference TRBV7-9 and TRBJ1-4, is DTGVSQNPRHKITKRGQNVTFRCDPISEHNRLYWYRQTLGQGPEFLTYFQNEAQLEKSRLLSDRFSAERPKGSFSTLEIQRTEQGDSAMYLCASSLGQGNEKLFFGSGTQLSVL.

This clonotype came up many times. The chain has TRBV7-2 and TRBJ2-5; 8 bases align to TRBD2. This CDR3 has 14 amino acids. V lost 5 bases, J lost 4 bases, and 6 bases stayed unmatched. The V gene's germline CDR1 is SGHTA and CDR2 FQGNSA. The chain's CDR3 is CASSPRGGSETQYF. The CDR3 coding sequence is TGTGCCAGCAGCCCTCGGGGGGGGTCAGAGACCCAGTACTTC.

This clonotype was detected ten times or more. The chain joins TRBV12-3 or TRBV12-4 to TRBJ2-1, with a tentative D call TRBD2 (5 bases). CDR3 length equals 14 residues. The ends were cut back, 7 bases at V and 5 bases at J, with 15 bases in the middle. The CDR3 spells CASTMGSRHNEQFF. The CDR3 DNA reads TGTGCCAGCACCATGGGGAGTAGACACAATGAGCAGTTCTTC.